A single sample gave rise to the 5 T cell receptor beta chains below, sequenced in a study of identical twins. TCRdb itself ran the 5' RACE reads through MiXCR, one entry per CDR3 protein. The table lists about 530,000 distinct CDR3 sequences, 13% to 15% of them singletons. The data were also submitted as part of a second study, on yellow fever vaccine responses in identical twins.

The sample consisted of CD4+ T cells sorted from blood. These receptors were collected from a woman aged 18-29 years in good health.

The chain is built from TRBV2 and TRBJ2-7; no clear D gene. This CDR3 contains 14 residues. Trimming shortened V by 2 bases and J by 0 bases, and 8 bases separated the two germline ends. Germline CDR1 and CDR2: SNHLY and FYNNEI. Here the CDR3 DNA reads TGTGCCAGCAGTGAAAGGGCATTCTCCTACGAGCAGTACGTC. Translating gives CASSERAFSYEQYV.

The chain is built from TRBV20-1 and TRBJ2-7; TRBD1 matches at 9 bases. Trimming at V came to 0 bases and at J to 7 bases, leaving 10 bases not matched to a gene. This CDR3 comprises 15 residues. CDR1 is DFQATT and CDR2 is SNEGSKA in the germline V gene (reference sequence). CDR3 bases: TGCAGTGCTAGAGATTTGGACAGGGGTTTCGGTGAGCAGTACTTC. This encodes CSARDLDRGFGEQYF.

The rearrangement links TRBV20-1 to TRBJ1-5; 8 positions agree with TRBD1. The CDR3 sequence is 15 residues long. The J segment lost 4 bases and the V segment lost 1 base, leaving 6 bases of the junction unmatched. Germline CDR1 and CDR2: DFQATT and SNEGSKA (reference sequence). This chain's CDR3 is CSARAGTGFNQPQHF. The DNA for the CDR3 is TGCAGTGCTAGAGCCGGGACAGGCTTTAATCAGCCCCAGCATTTT.

V is TRBV12-3 or TRBV12-4 and J is TRBJ2-2; TRBD2 agrees at 8 bases. Trimming took 6 bases from V and 6 from J; bases not matched to a gene: 9. The CDR3 runs to 15 residues. The CDR3, as DNA: TGTGCCAGCAGCATTAGCGGGAACGTAGCCGGGGAGCTGTTTTTT. Residues: CASSISGNVAGELFF.

The rearrangement joins TRBV20-1 to TRBJ2-2; 10 nucleotides line up with TRBD2. The CDR3 consists of 17 residues. In germline, CDR1 is DFQATT, CDR2 SNEGSKA (reference sequence). J was trimmed by 5 bases and V by 0 bases; bases with no gene match: 9. CDR3 region: CSARDLKSGRATGELFF. The CDR3 DNA reads TGCAGTGCTAGAGATTTAAAGAGCGGGAGGGCTACCGGGGAGCTGTTTTTT.